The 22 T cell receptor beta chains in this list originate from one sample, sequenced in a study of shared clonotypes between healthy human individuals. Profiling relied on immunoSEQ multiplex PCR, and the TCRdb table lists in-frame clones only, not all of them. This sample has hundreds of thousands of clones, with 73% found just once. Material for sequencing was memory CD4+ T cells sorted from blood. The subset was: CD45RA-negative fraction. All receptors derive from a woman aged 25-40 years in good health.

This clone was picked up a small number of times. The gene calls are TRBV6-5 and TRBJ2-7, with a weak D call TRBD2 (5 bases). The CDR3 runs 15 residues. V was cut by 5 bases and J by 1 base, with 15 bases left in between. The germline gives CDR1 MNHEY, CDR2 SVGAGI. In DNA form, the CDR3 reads TGTGCCAGCAGTACAAATCCGACTAATTCCTACGAGCAGTACTTC. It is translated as CASSTNPTNSYEQYF.

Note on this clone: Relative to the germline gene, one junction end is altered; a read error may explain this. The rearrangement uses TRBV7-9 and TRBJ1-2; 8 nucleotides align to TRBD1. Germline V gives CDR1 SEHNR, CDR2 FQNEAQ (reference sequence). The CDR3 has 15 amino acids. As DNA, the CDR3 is TGTGCCAGCACCTTAGCAGGCGACAGGGGCTATGGCTACACCTTC. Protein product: CASTLAGDRGYGYTF.

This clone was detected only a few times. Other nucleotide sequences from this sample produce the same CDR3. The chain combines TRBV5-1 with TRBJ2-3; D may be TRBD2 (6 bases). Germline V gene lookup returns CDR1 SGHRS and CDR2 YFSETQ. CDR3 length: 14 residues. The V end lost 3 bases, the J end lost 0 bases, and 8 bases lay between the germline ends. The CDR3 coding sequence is TGCGCCAGCAGCTCCGGGACTAGCACAGATACGCAGTATTTT. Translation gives CASSSGTSTDTQYF.

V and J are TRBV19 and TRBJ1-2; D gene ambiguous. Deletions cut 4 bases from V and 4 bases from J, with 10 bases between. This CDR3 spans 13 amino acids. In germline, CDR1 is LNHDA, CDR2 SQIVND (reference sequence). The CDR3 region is CASSSRDLYGYTF. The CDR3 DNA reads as TGTGCCAGTAGTAGTCGAGACCTCTATGGCTACACCTTC.

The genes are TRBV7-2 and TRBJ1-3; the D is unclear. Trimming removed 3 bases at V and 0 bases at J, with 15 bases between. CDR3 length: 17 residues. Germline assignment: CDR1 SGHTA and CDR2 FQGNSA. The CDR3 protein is CASSLIRTGLSGNTIYF. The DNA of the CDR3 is TGTGCCAGCAGCTTGATCCGGACGGGCCTCTCTGGAAACACCATATATTTT.

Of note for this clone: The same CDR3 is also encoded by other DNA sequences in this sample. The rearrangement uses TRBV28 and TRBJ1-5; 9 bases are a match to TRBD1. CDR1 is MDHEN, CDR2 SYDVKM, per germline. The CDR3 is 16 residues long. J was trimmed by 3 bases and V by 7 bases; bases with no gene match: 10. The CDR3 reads CASNPPGQGFNQPQHF. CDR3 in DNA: TGTGCCAGCAACCCCCCGGGACAGGGATTCAATCAGCCCCAGCATTTT.

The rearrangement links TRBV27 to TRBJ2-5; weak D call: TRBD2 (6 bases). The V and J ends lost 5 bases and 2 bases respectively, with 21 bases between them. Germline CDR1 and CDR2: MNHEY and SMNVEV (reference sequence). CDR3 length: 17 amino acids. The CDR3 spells CASSPLGGGTGQETQYF. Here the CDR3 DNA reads TGTGCCAGCAGTCCCCTGGGGGGAGGAACGGGTCAAGAGACCCAGTACTTC.

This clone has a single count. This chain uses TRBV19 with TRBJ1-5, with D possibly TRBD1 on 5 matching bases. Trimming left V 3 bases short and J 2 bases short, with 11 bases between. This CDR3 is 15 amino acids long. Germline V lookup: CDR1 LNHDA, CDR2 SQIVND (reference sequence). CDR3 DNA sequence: TGTGCCAGTAGTATTAATCCCAGGGGCAATCAGCCCCAGCATTTT. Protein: CASSINPRGNQPQHF. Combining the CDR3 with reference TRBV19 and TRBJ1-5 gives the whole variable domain DGGITQSPKYLFRKEGQNVTLSCEQNLNHDAMYWYRQDPGQGLRLIYYSQIVNDFQKGDIAEGYSVSREKKESFPLTVTSAQKNPTAFYLCASSINPRGNQPQHFGDGTRLSIL.

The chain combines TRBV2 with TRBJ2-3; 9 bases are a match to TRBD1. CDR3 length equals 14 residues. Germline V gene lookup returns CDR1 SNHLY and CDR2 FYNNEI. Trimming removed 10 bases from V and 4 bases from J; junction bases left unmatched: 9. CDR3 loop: CAMAITGGPDTQYF. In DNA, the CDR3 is TGTGCCATGGCGATTACAGGGGGCCCAGATACGCAGTATTTT.

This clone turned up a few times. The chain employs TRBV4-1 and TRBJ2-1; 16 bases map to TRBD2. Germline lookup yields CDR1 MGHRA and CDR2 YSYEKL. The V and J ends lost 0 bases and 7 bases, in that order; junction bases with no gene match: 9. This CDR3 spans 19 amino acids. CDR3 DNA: TGCGCCAGCAGCCAAGAAAGGGGACTAGCGGGAGGGCCTGAGAATGAGCAGTTCTTC. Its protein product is CASSQERGLAGGPENEQFF.

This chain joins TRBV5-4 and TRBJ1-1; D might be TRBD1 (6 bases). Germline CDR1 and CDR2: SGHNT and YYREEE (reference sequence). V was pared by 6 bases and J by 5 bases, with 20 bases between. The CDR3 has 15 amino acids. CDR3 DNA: TGTGCCAGCACGCTCGGGGGCCGGGGACGGACTGAAGCTTTCTTT. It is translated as CASTLGGRGRTEAFF.

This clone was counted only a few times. In nucleotides, the CDR3 is TGCGCCAGCAGCTTGGGGACACGGGGCTACACCTTC. It yields the protein CASSLGTRGYTF. This chain connects TRBV5-1 to TRBJ1-2; perhaps TRBD1 as D (5 bases). V was clipped by 0 bases and J by 8 bases, with 8 bases between them. Germline CDR1 reads SGHRS; CDR2 reads YFSETQ. This CDR3 has 12 amino acids.

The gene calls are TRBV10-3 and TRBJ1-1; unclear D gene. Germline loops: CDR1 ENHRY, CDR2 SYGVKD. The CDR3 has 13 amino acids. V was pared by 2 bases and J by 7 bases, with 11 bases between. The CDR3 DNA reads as TGTGCCATCAGTGAGATAGCCAGAGATGAAGCTTTCTTT. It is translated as CAISEIARDEAFF.

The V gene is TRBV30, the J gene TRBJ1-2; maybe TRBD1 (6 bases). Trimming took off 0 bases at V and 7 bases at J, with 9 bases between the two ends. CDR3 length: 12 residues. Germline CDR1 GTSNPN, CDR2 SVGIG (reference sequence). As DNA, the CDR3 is TGTGCCTGGAGTGTACCAGGGGCTGGCTACACCTTC. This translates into CAWSVPGAGYTF.

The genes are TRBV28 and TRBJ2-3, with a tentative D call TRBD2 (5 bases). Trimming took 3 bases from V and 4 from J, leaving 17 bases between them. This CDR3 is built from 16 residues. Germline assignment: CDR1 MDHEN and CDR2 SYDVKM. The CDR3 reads CASSLGWAGGADTQYF. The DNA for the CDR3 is TGTGCCAGCAGTTTGGGTTGGGCGGGTGGCGCAGATACGCAGTATTTT.

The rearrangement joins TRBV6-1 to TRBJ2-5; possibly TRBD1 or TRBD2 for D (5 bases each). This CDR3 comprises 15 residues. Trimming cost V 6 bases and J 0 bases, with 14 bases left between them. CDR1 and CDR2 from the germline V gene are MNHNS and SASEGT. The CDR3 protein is CASSDFSGHQETQYF. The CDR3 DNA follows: TGTGCCAGCAGCGACTTCTCGGGACACCAAGAGACCCAGTACTTC.

Written as DNA, the CDR3 is TGCGCCAGCAGTTACTCCGGCGTAGGGACAGATACGCAGTATTTT. Protein product: CASSYSGVGTDTQYF. The chain is built from TRBV5-1 and TRBJ2-3, with D unclear. Germline values: CDR1 SGHRS, CDR2 YFSETQ. The CDR3 sequence is 15 residues long. Deletions cut 5 bases from V and 3 bases from J, with 16 bases between.

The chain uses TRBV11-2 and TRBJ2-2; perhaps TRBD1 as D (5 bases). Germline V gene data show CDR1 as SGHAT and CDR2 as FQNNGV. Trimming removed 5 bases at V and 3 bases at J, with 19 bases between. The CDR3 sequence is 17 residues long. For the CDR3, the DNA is TGTGCCAGCAGCCAACGCCCGTCAGGGATGGACACCGGGGAGCTGTTTTTT. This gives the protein CASSQRPSGMDTGELFF.

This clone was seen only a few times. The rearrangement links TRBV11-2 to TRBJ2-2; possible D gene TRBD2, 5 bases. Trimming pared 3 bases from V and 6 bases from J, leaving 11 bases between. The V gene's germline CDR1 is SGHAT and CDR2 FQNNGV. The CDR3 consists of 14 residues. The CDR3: CASSFTRVAGELFF. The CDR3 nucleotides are TGTGCCAGCAGCTTCACTAGGGTCGCCGGGGAGCTGTTTTTT.

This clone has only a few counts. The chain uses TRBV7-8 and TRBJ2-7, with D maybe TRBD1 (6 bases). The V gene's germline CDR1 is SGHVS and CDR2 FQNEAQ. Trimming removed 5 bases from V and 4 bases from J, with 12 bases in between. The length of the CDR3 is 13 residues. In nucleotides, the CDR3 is TGTGCCAGCAGCCCAGGGGATCGATACGAGCAGTACTTC. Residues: CASSPGDRYEQYF.

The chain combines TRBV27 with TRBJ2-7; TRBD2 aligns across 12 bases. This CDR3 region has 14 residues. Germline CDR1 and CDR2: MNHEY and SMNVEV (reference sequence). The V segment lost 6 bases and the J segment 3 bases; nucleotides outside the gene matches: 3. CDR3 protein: CASRKTSGSYEQYF. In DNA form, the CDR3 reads TGTGCCAGCAGAAAGACTAGCGGGAGCTACGAGCAGTACTTC.

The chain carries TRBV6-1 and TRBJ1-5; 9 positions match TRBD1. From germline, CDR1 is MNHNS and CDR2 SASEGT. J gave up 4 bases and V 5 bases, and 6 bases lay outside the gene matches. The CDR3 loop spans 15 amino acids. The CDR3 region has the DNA TGTGCCAGCAGTACAGGGGGCGCGGGTAATCAGCCCCAGCATTTT. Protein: CASSTGGAGNQPQHF.